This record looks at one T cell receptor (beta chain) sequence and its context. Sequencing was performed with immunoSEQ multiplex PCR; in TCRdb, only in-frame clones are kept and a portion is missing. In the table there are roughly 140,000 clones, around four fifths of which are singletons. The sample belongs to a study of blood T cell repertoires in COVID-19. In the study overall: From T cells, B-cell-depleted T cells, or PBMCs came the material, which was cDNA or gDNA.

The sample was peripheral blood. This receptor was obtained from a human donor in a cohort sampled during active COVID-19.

CDR3 in DNA: TGTGCCAGTAGTTTGAGACAGGGGTACGAGCAGTTCTTC. Translated, it gives CASSLRQGYEQFF. The rearrangement links TRBV19 to TRBJ2-1, with 8 bases identical to TRBD1. Trimming at V came to 5 bases and at J to 10 bases, leaving 7 bases not matched to a gene. Germline V gene lookup returns CDR1 LNHDA and CDR2 SQIVND (reference sequence). The CDR3 totals 13 residues. The full variable domain, rest sourced from reference TRBV19 and TRBJ2-1, is DGGITQSPKYLFRKEGQNVTLSCEQNLNHDAMYWYRQDPGQGLRLIYYSQIVNDFQKGDIAEGYSVSREKKESFPLTVTSAQKNPTAFYLCASSLRQGYEQFFGPGTRLTVL.